The 25 T cell receptor beta chains in this list originate from one sample, sequenced in a study of T cell changes during pregnancy in multiple sclerosis. Some clones are missing from TCRdb's copy, which holds only in-frame ones; the method was immunoSEQ multiplex PCR. Among some 63,000 clones listed, roughly nine tenths were seen once. The source material was peripheral blood, sampled before pregnancy. The receptors come from a female donor with multiple sclerosis, enrolled in a pregnancy study.

This CDR3 is CASRAIGGHYGYTF. The DNA of the CDR3 is TGTGCCAGCAGGGCTATTGGGGGCCATTATGGCTACACCTTC. V and J are TRBV6-5 and TRBJ1-2; tentatively, D is TRBD1 (6 bases). Trimming took 6 bases from V and 5 from J, leaving 16 bases between them. The CDR3 has 14 residues. The germline V gene has CDR1 MNHEY and CDR2 SVGAGI.

This chain connects TRBV7-9 to TRBJ2-7, with a tentative D call TRBD1 (6 bases). The CDR3 length is 14 residues. In germline, CDR1 is SEHNR, CDR2 FQNEAQ (reference sequence). Trimming stripped 5 bases from V and 3 bases from J, with 14 bases between. The CDR3 bases are TGTGCCAGCAGCAACCGGGACATACTCTACGAGCAGTACTTC. Translating gives CASSNRDILYEQYF.

The chain recombines TRBV27 with TRBJ1-2; 9 nucleotides align to TRBD1. This CDR3 region has 15 residues. Germline CDR1 and CDR2: MNHEY and SMNVEV (reference sequence). Trimming at V came to 4 bases and at J to 6 bases, leaving 9 bases not matched to a gene. CDR3 nucleotide sequence: TGTGCCAGCAGTTCCCCGGGACAGGGAAGGGATGGCTACACCTTC. This encodes CASSSPGQGRDGYTF.

V usage is TRBV2 and J usage is TRBJ2-5, with D perhaps TRBD2 (6 bases). The V gene lost 4 bases and the J gene lost 7 bases, with 13 bases spanning the gap. CDR1 and CDR2 from the germline V gene are SNHLY and FYNNEI. CDR3 length: 13 residues. CDR3 sequence: CASSAGDQRTQYF. DNA for the CDR3: TGTGCCAGCAGTGCGGGGGACCAAAGGACCCAGTACTTC.

The chain uses TRBV7-6 and TRBJ2-7; a possible D gene is TRBD1 (5 bases). Germline V lookup: CDR1 SGHVS, CDR2 FNYEAQ. V was pared by 2 bases and J by 5 bases, with 10 bases between. This CDR3 is 13 amino acids long. The CDR3 reads CASSLQGFDEQYF. The CDR3 region has the DNA TGTGCCAGCAGCTTACAGGGATTCGACGAGCAGTACTTC. Complete variable domain (other parts from reference TRBV7-6 and TRBJ2-7): GAGVSQSPRYKVTKRGQDVALRCDPISGHVSLYWYRQALGQGPEFLTYFNYEAQQDKSGLPNDRFSAERPEGSISTLTIQRTEQRDSAMYRCASSLQGFDEQYFGPGTRLTVT.

The chain employs TRBV5-4 and TRBJ2-3; TRBD1 aligns across 9 bases. The CDR3 runs 14 residues. Germline values: CDR1 SGHNT, CDR2 YYREEE (reference sequence). The V and J ends lost 2 bases and 3 bases, in that order; junction bases with no gene match: 1. CDR3 loop: CASSLQGATDTQYF. The CDR3 nucleotides are TGTGCCAGCAGCTTACAGGGGGCGACAGATACGCAGTATTTT.

The rearrangement links TRBV4-1 to TRBJ1-4; 9 bases match TRBD1. Germline V CDR1 and CDR2: MGHRA, YSYEKL. With V trimmed by 4 bases and J by 8 bases, 8 bases remained unmatched. The CDR3 runs 15 residues. CDR3 in amino acids: CASSRPGTGKEKLFF. CDR3 nucleotide sequence: TGCGCCAGCAGCCGGCCCGGGACAGGGAAGGAAAAACTGTTTTTT.

The sample holds one count of this clone. The V call is TRBV5-6, the J call TRBJ1-1; 8 nucleotides align to TRBD1. The CDR3 spans 15 residues. The germline V gene has CDR1 SGHDT and CDR2 YYEEEE. Trimming at V came to 1 base and at J to 5 bases, leaving 7 bases not matched to a gene. The CDR3 loop reads CASSLPGGARTEAFF. CDR3 DNA sequence: TGTGCCAGCAGCTTGCCAGGGGGCGCGCGAACTGAAGCTTTCTTT.

This clone was detected a few times. V gene TRBV7-9 combines with J gene TRBJ1-1; a possible D gene is TRBD1 (5 bases). Germline CDR1 and CDR2: SEHNR and FQNEAQ (reference sequence). V lost 6 bases to trimming and J lost 0 bases, with 14 bases between them. The CDR3 spans 15 residues. DNA for the CDR3: TGTGCCAGCAGTCGGGGGGTAGGAATGAACACTGAAGCTTTCTTT. Its protein product is CASSRGVGMNTEAFF.

This rearrangement joins TRBV30 to TRBJ1-4, with 7 nucleotides matching TRBD1. The ends lost 0 bases at V and 5 bases at J; junction bases unmatched: 12. Germline V gene sequence: CDR1 GTSNPN, CDR2 SVGIG (reference sequence). This CDR3 spans 17 amino acids. The CDR3 sequence: CAWSVAGWRGRNEKLFF. The DNA for the CDR3 is TGTGCCTGGAGTGTAGCCGGGTGGAGGGGGCGGAATGAAAAACTGTTTTTT.

In the case of this clone: Other DNA sequences within the sample encode an identical CDR3. The chain links TRBV20-1 to TRBJ2-7; D perhaps matches TRBD2 (6 bases). The V gene lost 3 bases and the J gene lost 3 bases, with 6 bases spanning the gap. This CDR3 region has 11 residues. CDR1 and CDR2 from the germline V gene are DFQATT and SNEGSKA (reference sequence). CDR3 DNA: TGCAGTGCTAGGGGGGGCTACGAGCAGTACTTC. Translation: CSARGGYEQYF.

V is TRBV15 and J is TRBJ1-1; TRBD1 might be the D (6 bases). CDR1 and CDR2 (germline): LNHNV, YYDKDF (reference sequence). CDR3 length equals 14 residues. V was trimmed by 5 bases and J by 0 bases, leaving 10 bases between them. CDR3: CATSWGPMNTEAFF. The DNA for the CDR3 is TGTGCCACCAGCTGGGGGCCCATGAACACTGAAGCTTTCTTT.

The chain combines TRBV11-2 with TRBJ2-1; tentative D call: TRBD2 (6 bases). V shed 8 bases and J shed 8 bases, with 16 bases lying between them. The CDR3 is 13 residues long. Looked up from germline, CDR1 is SGHAT and CDR2 is FQNNGV. Here the CDR3 reads CASSSRRADEQFF. CDR3 in DNA: TGTGCCAGCTCCTCAAGGAGGGCGGATGAGCAGTTCTTC. Using reference TRBV11-2 and TRBJ2-1 for the parts outside the CDR3, the full variable domain is EAGVAQSPRYKIIEKRQSVAFWCNPISGHATLYWYQQILGQGPKLLIQFQNNGVVDDSQLPKDRFSAERLKGVDSTLKIQPAKLEDSAVYLCASSSRRADEQFFGPGTRLTVL.

In this sample, this clone turned up a few times. This CDR3 reads CAISRVPEAEAFF. In DNA form, the CDR3 reads TGTGCCATCTCCAGGGTCCCCGAGGCTGAAGCTTTCTTT. The chain links TRBV10-3 to TRBJ1-1; TRBD1 might be the D (5 bases). Deletions cut 8 bases from V and 6 bases from J, with 16 bases between. There are 13 residues in the CDR3. Germline V lookup: CDR1 ENHRY, CDR2 SYGVKD.

The chain links TRBV19 to TRBJ2-1; the match to TRBD1 covers 12 bases. Germline loops: CDR1 LNHDA, CDR2 SQIVND (reference sequence). CDR3 length: 21 residues. Unmatched junction bases numbered 18, after V lost 3 bases and J lost 3 bases. The CDR3 DNA follows: TGTGCCAGTAGTATCCTTCTCGGGACAGGGGGCAATACCGCCTTCTACAATGAGCAGTTCTTC. It encodes CASSILLGTGGNTAFYNEQFF. The variable domain in full, with the rest retrieved from reference TRBV19 and TRBJ2-1, is DGGITQSPKYLFRKEGQNVTLSCEQNLNHDAMYWYRQDPGQGLRLIYYSQIVNDFQKGDIAEGYSVSREKKESFPLTVTSAQKNPTAFYLCASSILLGTGGNTAFYNEQFFGPGTRLTVL.

The V and J genes are TRBV15 and TRBJ1-1, with D unclear. This CDR3 is built from 12 residues. Germline CDR1 and CDR2: LNHNV and YYDKDF (reference sequence). The V end was cut by 0 bases, the J end by 6 bases, with 5 bases between. CDR3 sequence: CATSRDQAEAFF. CDR3 coding DNA: TGTGCCACCAGCAGAGATCAGGCTGAAGCTTTCTTT.

V usage is TRBV6-6 and J usage is TRBJ2-2; TRBD2 agrees at 7 bases. V lost 4 bases, J lost 1 base, and 3 bases stayed unmatched. The V gene's germline CDR1 is MNHNY and CDR2 SVGAGI (reference sequence). This CDR3 comprises 15 residues. CDR3 in amino acids: CASSLGGRNTGELFF. DNA for the CDR3: TGTGCCAGCAGTTTGGGCGGGAGGAACACCGGGGAGCTGTTTTTT.

This chain links TRBV7-2 with TRBJ2-7, with 7 bases matching TRBD1. The CDR3 runs to 14 residues. J was trimmed by 4 bases and V by 6 bases; bases with no gene match: 9. Per germline, CDR1 SGHTA and CDR2 FQGNSA. This chain's CDR3 is CASRPGQIKYEQYF. For the CDR3, the DNA is TGTGCCAGCAGACCGGGACAGATAAAATACGAGCAGTACTTC. The full variable domain, its missing parts supplied by reference TRBV7-2 and TRBJ2-7, is GAGVSQSPSNKVTEKGKDVELRCDPISGHTALYWYRQSLGQGLEFLIYFQGNSAPDKSGLPSDRFSAERTGGSVSTLTIQRTQQEDSAVYLCASRPGQIKYEQYFGPGTRLTVT.

J is TRBJ2-6 and V is TRBV4-3, with 8 bases aligning to TRBD1. Looked up from germline, CDR1 is LGHNA and CDR2 is YSLEER. The CDR3 runs to 16 residues. With 4 bases clipped from V and 2 bases from J, the junction kept 4 bases outside the gene matches. This CDR3 reads CASSPQGGPGANVLTF. CDR3 DNA sequence: TGCGCCAGCAGCCCACAGGGGGGCCCTGGGGCCAACGTCCTGACTTTC.

This chain joins TRBV7-2 and TRBJ2-3; D gene ambiguous. The CDR3 covers 14 residues. The V end was cut by 4 bases, the J end by 4 bases, with 12 bases between. Germline V gene lookup returns CDR1 SGHTA and CDR2 FQGNSA. In nucleotides, the CDR3 is TGTGCCAGCAGCTCCCGTCAGCTAGCAGATACGCAGTATTTT. It encodes CASSSRQLADTQYF.

This chain joins TRBV10-3 and TRBJ2-3, with TRBD2 identical over 11 bases. Trimming at V came to 4 bases and at J to 8 bases, leaving 14 bases not matched to a gene. Germline lookup yields CDR1 ENHRY and CDR2 SYGVKD. The CDR3 extends over 17 amino acids. CDR3 bases: TGTGCCATCAGTGGGGCACGACTAGCGGGGTCCAGAAGTACGCAGTATTTT. This encodes CAISGARLAGSRSTQYF.

V and J are TRBV11-3 and TRBJ2-2; TRBD1 might be the D (5 bases). CDR3 length: 12 residues. Germline-derived CDR1 and CDR2 are SGHNT and YENEEA. V was pared by 5 bases and J by 8 bases, with 9 bases between. The CDR3, as DNA: TGTGCCAGCAGCCCAAGGGGAGGGGAGCTGTTTTTT. Translation: CASSPRGGELFF.

This rearrangement joins TRBV19 to TRBJ1-2; D is perhaps TRBD1 (5 bases). The CDR3 consists of 13 residues. V gave up 8 bases and J gave up 6 bases, with 16 bases separating them. Germline CDR1 LNHDA, CDR2 SQIVND (reference sequence). CDR3 coding DNA: TGTGCCAGTGGGGGGAACACCTTTGATGGCTACACCTTC. Protein sequence: CASGGNTFDGYTF.

The chain couples TRBV19 to TRBJ2-3; D remains ambiguous. Trimming pared 5 bases from V and 5 bases from J, leaving 14 bases between. The CDR3 loop spans 14 amino acids. CDR1 LNHDA and CDR2 SQIVND come from the germline V gene (reference sequence). In DNA, the CDR3 is TGTGCCAGTAGTCCCGAGTTTGCGCGAGATACGCAGTATTTT. Protein product: CASSPEFARDTQYF.

The chain employs TRBV29-1 and TRBJ2-7; perhaps TRBD1 as D (5 bases). The germline gives CDR1 SQVTM, CDR2 ANQGSEA. V was pared by 4 bases and J by 2 bases, with 12 bases between. The CDR3 length is 13 residues. The CDR3 DNA reads as TGCAGCGTTGGGGCTGGGGCAGCCTACGAGCAGTACTTC. Translating it yields CSVGAGAAYEQYF.